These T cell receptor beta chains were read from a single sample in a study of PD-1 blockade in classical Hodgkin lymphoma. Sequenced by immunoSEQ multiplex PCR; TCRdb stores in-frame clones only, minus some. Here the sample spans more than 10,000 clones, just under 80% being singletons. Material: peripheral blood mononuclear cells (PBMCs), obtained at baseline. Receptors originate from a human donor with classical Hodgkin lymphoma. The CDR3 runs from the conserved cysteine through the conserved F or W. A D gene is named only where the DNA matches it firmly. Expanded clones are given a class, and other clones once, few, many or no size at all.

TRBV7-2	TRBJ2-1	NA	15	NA	CASSLDGTAYNEQFF	TGTGCCAGCAGCTTAGATGGGACCGCCTACAATGAGCAGTTCTTC
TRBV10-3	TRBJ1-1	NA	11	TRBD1	CAIGTGTEAFF	TGTGCCATCGGGACAGGCACTGAAGCTTTCTTT
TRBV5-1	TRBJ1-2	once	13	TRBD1	CASSLGTGYGYTF	TGCGCCAGCAGCTTAGGGACAGGTTATGGCTACACCTTC
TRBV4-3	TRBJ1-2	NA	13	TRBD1	CASSPTQGFGYTF	TGCGCCAGCAGCCCAACACAGGGGTTTGGCTACACCTTC
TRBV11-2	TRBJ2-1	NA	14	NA	CASSLTQAYNEQFF	TGTGCCAGCAGCTTAACACAGGCCTACAATGAGCAGTTCTTC
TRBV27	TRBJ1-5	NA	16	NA	CASSARGLSSNQPQHF	TGTGCCAGCAGTGCTAGGGGCCTCTCTAGCAATCAGCCCCAGCATTTT
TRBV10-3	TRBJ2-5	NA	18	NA	CAISDPFGLGAEKETQYF	TGTGCCATCAGTGACCCCTTTGGGCTGGGGGCGGAGAAAGAGACCCAGTACTTC
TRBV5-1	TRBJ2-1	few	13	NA	CASSLAVANEQFF	TGCGCCAGCAGCTTGGCCGTAGCCAATGAGCAGTTCTTC
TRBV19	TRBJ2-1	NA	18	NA	CASNTGIGGVSSYNEQFF	TGTGCCAGCAATACAGGAATCGGCGGGGTAAGCTCCTACAATGAGCAGTTCTTC
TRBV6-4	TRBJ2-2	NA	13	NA	CASSDRPTGELFF	TGTGCCAGCAGTGACCGCCCAACCGGGGAGCTGTTTTTT
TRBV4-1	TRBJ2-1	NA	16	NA	CASSQRVGSTYNEQFF	TGCGCCAGCAGCCAACGGGTAGGCTCCACCTACAATGAGCAGTTCTTC
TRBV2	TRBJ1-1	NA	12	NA	CASRSWNAEAFF	TGTGCCAGCAGGTCTTGGAACGCTGAAGCTTTCTTT
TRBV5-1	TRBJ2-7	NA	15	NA	CASRGRPRSSYEQYF	TGCGCCAGCAGGGGGCGGCCCAGGTCCTCCTACGAGCAGTACTTC
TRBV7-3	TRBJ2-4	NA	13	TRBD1	CASSLGTENIQYF	TGTGCCAGCAGCCTCGGGACAGAAAACATTCAGTACTTC
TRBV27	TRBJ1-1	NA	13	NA	CASSLQGPTEAFF	TGTGCCAGCAGTTTACAGGGACCCACTGAAGCTTTCTTT
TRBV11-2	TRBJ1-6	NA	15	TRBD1	CASSSRDRYNSPLHF	TGTGCCAGCAGCTCTCGGGACAGATATAATTCACCCCTCCACTTT
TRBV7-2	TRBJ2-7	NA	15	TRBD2	CASSLDSGGVYEQYF	TGTGCCAGCAGCTTAGATAGCGGGGGAGTGTACGAGCAGTACTTC
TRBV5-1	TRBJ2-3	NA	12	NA	CASSLGGDTQYF	TGCGCCAGCAGCTTGGGCGGGGATACGCAGTATTTT
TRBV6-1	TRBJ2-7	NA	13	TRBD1	CASTRTGSSEQYF	TGTGCCAGCACAAGGACAGGGAGCTCCGAGCAGTACTTC
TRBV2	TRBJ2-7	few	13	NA	CASKRVGSYEQYF	TGTGCCAGCAAAAGGGTCGGCTCCTACGAGCAGTACTTC
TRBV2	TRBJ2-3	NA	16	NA	CASSEMGGRGADTQYF	TGTGCCAGCAGTGAGATGGGAGGCAGGGGAGCAGATACGCAGTATTTT
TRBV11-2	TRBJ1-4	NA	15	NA	CASSLGAGFNEKLFF	TGTGCCAGCAGCCTTGGGGCAGGCTTTAATGAAAAACTGTTTTTT
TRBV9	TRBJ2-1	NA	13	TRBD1	CASSVSRGLGQFF	TGTGCCAGCAGCGTCAGCAGGGGGCTGGGGCAGTTCTTC
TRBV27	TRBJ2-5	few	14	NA	CASSFAGRSETQYF	TGTGCCAGCAGTTTTGCTGGGAGGTCAGAGACCCAGTACTTC
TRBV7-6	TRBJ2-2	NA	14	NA	CASSLTQFTGELFF	TGTGCCAGCAGCTTGACTCAGTTCACCGGGGAGCTGTTTTTT
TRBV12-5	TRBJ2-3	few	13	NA	CASVPLVQGKQYF	TGTGCTAGTGTTCCACTTGTGCAAGGGAAGCAGTATTTT
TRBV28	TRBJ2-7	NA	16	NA	CASSRRPGASSYEQYF	TGTGCCAGCAGTCGCCGGCCGGGGGCGAGCTCCTACGAGCAGTACTTC
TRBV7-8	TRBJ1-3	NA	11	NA	CASSLGQSTYF	TGTGCCAGCAGCTTAGGACAGTCTACGTATTTT
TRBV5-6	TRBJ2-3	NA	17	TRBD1	CASSFARSGTGLDTQYF	TGTGCCAGCAGCTTCGCAAGGTCCGGGACAGGGCTAGATACGCAGTATTTT
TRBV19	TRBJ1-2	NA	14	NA	CATRRDKANYGYTF	TGTGCCACCCGGCGAGACAAAGCTAACTATGGCTACACCTTC
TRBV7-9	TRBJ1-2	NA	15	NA	CASSLVGRVDYGYTF	TGTGCCAGCAGCTTAGTGGGCAGGGTCGACTATGGCTACACCTTC
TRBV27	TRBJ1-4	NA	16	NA	CASSTTPGTVNEKLFF	TGTGCCAGCAGTACCACCCCAGGGACGGTTAATGAAAAACTGTTTTTT
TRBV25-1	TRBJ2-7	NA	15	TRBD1	CASSAPWDSSYEQYF	TGTGCCAGCAGCGCACCGTGGGACAGCTCCTACGAGCAGTACTTC
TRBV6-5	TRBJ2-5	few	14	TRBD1	CATRLRGPQETQYF	TGTGCCACCCGGCTGAGGGGGCCACAAGAGACCCAGTACTTC
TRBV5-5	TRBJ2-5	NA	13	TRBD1	CASSSQGLETQYF	TGTGCCAGCAGCTCACAGGGGTTAGAGACCCAGTACTTC
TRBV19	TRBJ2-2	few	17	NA	CASSSGRRTANTGELFF	TGTGCCAGTAGTTCTGGAAGACGGACAGCCAACACCGGGGAGCTGTTTTTT
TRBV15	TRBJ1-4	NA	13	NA	CATSRGGVEKLFF	TGTGCCACCAGCAGAGGAGGGGTTGAAAAACTGTTTTTT
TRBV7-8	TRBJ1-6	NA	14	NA	CASSSGRRNSPLHF	TGTGCCAGCAGCTCGGGACGGAGAAATTCACCCCTCCACTTT
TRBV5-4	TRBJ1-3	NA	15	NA	CASSLRGASGNTIYF	TGTGCCAGCAGCTTGCGGGGGGCCTCTGGAAACACCATATATTTT
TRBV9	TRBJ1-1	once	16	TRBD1	CASSQGRDRVGTEAFF	TGTGCCAGCAGCCAAGGTCGTGACAGGGTTGGCACTGAAGCTTTCTTT
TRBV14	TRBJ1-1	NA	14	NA	CASSQDIWVTEAFF	TGTGCCAGCAGCCAAGATATTTGGGTCACTGAAGCTTTCTTT
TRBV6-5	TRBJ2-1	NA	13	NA	CASSGINNNEQFF	TGTGCCAGCAGTGGGATCAATAACAATGAGCAGTTCTTC
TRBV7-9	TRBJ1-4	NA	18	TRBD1	CASSSRLGTGGLREKLFF	TGTGCCAGCAGCTCACGATTGGGGACAGGGGGTTTACGTGAAAAACTGTTTTTT
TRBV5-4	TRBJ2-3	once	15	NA	CASSSRVGTFPTQYF	TGTGCCAGCTCCTCCAGGGTAGGGACTTTCCCTACGCAGTATTTT
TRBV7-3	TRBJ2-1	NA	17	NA	CASSLLPPGLINNEQFF	TGTGCCAGCAGCTTATTACCCCCGGGACTCATCAACAATGAGCAGTTCTTC
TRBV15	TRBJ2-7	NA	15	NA	CATSRASGSIYEQYF	TGTGCCACCAGCAGAGCTTCAGGGTCTATCTACGAGCAGTACTTC
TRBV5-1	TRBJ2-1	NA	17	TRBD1	CASSLVRGQGLDNEQFF	TGCGCCAGCAGCTTGGTCAGGGGACAGGGGTTGGACAATGAGCAGTTCTTC
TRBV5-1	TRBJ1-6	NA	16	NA	CASSPKRGGDNSPLHF	TGCGCCAGCAGCCCAAAACGGGGAGGGGATAATTCACCCCTCCACTTT
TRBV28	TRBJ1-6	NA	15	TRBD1	CASSRGQGYNSPLHF	TGTGCCAGCAGTCGCGGACAGGGCTATAATTCACCCCTCCACTTT